The clone carrying this TCR beta chain was seen more than once but under ten times. Extracted RNA was reverse transcribed, and the resulting cDNA served as sequencing template. Some clones are missing from TCRdb's copy, which holds only in-frame ones; the method was immunoSEQ multiplex PCR. This sample has a few hundred thousand clones, with less than 45% found just once. The data derive from a study of CD8+ T cells in alopecia areata. The wider study: By percentage of affected scalp area, the severity of treated patients was scored.

Germline CDR1 and CDR2: MGHDK and SYGVNS. The length of the CDR3 is 15 residues. Trimming removed 5 bases at V and 9 bases at J, with 22 bases between. Described treatment: oral pan-JAK inhibitor, 5-10 mg twice daily. The sample here was CD4+ T cells sorted from blood, taken around week 34, from a patient treated with tofacitinib. This clonotype was obtained from a human donor with alopecia areata. V gene TRBV25-1 combines with J gene TRBJ2-5, with D tentatively TRBD2 (7 bases). CDR3 sequence reads: CASSLSGTKGGAQYF. In nucleotides, the CDR3 is TGTGCCAGCAGTCTCTCCGGAACCAAAGGGGGGGCCCAGTACTTC.